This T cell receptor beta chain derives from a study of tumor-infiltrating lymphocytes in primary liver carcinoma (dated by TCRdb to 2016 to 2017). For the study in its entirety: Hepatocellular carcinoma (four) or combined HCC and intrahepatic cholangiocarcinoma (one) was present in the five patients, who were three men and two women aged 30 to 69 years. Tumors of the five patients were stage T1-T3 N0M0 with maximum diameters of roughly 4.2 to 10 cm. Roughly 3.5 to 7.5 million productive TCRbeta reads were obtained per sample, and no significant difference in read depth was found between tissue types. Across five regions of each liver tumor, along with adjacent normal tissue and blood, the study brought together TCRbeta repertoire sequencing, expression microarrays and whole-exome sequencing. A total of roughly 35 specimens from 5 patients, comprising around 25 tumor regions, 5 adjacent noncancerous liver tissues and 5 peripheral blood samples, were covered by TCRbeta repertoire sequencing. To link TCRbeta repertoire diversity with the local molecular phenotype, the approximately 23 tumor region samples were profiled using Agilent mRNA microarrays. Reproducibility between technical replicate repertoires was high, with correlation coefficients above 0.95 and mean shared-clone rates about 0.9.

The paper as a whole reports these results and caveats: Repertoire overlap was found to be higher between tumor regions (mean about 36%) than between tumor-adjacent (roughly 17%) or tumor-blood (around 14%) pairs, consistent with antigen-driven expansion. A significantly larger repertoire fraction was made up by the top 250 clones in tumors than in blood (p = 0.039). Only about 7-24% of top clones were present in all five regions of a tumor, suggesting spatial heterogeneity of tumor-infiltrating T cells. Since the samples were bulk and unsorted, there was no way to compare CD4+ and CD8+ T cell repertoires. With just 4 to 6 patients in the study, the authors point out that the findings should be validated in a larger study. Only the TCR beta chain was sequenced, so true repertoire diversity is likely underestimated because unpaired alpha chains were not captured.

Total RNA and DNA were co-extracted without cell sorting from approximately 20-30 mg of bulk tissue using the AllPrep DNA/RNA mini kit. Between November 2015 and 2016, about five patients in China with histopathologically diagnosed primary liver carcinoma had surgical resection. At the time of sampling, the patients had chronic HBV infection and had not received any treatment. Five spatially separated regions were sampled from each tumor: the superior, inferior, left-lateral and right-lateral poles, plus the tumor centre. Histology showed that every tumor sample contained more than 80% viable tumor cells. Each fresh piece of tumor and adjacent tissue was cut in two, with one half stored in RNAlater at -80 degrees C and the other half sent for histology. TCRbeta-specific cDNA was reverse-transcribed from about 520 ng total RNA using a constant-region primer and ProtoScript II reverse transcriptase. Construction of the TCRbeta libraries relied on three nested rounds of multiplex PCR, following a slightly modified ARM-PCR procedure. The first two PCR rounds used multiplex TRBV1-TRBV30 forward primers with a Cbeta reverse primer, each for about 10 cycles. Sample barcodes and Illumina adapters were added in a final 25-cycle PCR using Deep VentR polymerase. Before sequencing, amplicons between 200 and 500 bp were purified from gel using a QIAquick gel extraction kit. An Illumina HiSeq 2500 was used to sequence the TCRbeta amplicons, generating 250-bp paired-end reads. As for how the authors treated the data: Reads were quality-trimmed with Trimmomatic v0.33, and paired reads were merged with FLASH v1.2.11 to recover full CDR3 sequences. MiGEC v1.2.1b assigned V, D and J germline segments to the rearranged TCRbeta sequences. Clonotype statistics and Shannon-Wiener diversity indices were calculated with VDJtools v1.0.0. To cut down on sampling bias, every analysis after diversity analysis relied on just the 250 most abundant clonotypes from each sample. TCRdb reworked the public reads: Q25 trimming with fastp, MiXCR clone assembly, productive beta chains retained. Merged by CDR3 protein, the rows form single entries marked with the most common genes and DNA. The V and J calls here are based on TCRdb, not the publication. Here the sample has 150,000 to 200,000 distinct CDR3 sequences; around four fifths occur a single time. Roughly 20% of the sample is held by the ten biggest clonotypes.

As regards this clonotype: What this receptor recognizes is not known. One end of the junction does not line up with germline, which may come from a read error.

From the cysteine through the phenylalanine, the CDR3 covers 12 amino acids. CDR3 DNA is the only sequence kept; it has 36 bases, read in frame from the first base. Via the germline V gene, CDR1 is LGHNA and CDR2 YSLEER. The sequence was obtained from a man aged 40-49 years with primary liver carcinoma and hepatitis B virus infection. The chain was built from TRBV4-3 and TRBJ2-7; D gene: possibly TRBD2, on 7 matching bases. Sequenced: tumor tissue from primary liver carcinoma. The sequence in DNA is TGTTCCAGCAGTCAGGGAGGGGGAGAGCAGTACTTC. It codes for CSSSQGGGEQYF.